These T cell receptor beta chains were read from a single sample in a study of T cells in Graves' hyperthyroidism and ophthalmopathy. Each CDR3 protein gets one entry after TCRdb re-called the multiplex PCR reads with MiXCR. The repertoire holds about 350,000 distinct CDR3 sequences, 11% to 15% seen once, with 20% to 25% in the top ten. Source material: blood. The source of these receptors is a woman aged 25 to 39 with Graves' hyperthyroidism. The CDR3 runs from the conserved cysteine through the conserved F or W. The order of the fields is D gene, J gene, V gene, clone size, CDR3 DNA, CDR3 protein. D genes are given only for firm matches. Size tells how often a clone was seen (once, few, many) or the class of an expanded clone, and some rows leave it out.

D gene: .; J gene: TRBJ1-1; V gene: TRBV5-4; clone size: many; CDR3 DNA: TGTGCCAGCAGCTTAAGAGATTCTCCTGAAGCTTTCTTT; CDR3 protein: CASSLRDSPEAFF
D gene: TRBD1; J gene: TRBJ1-1; V gene: TRBV6-1; clone size: many; CDR3 DNA: TGTGCCAGCAGTGTGATACGGACAGGGGCGGGGGGGAACACTGAAGCTTTCTTT; CDR3 protein: CASSVIRTGAGGNTEAFF
D gene: TRBD1; J gene: TRBJ2-5; V gene: TRBV5-1; clone size: .; CDR3 DNA: TGCGCCAGCAGCCAAAGTAGGACAGGGATAGAGACCCAGTACTTC; CDR3 protein: CASSQSRTGIETQYF
D gene: .; J gene: TRBJ1-4; V gene: TRBV28; clone size: many; CDR3 DNA: TGTGCCAGCAGTTTGACCGTTCGGGAAAAACTGTTTTTT; CDR3 protein: CASSLTVREKLFF
D gene: .; J gene: TRBJ2-7; V gene: TRBV20-1; clone size: many; CDR3 DNA: TGCAGTTCAGCGGACCGACCGGGCGAGCAGTACTTC; CDR3 protein: CSSADRPGEQYF
D gene: TRBD1; J gene: TRBJ1-4; V gene: TRBV28; clone size: .; CDR3 DNA: TGTGCCAGCAGTTTCCCCGGAGGGACAGACTTTGCAACTAATGAAAAACTGTTTTTT; CDR3 protein: CASSFPGGTDFATNEKLFF
D gene: .; J gene: TRBJ1-2; V gene: TRBV6-1; clone size: few; CDR3 DNA: TGTGCCAGCAGTCCTCGGGGCGGTGGCTACACCTTC; CDR3 protein: CASSPRGGGYTF
D gene: TRBD2; J gene: TRBJ2-3; V gene: TRBV20-1; clone size: few; CDR3 DNA: TGCAGTGCTAGCCCTAAGGGGAGGGTCACAGATACGCAGTATTTT; CDR3 protein: CSASPKGRVTDTQYF
D gene: .; J gene: TRBJ2-2; V gene: TRBV11-3; clone size: .; CDR3 DNA: TGTGCCAGCAGGCCCGGGTCCTCGGCGAACGGGGAGCTGTTTTTT; CDR3 protein: CASRPGSSANGELFF
D gene: .; J gene: TRBJ2-2; V gene: TRBV9; clone size: many; CDR3 DNA: TGTGCCAGCAGCGTTGTAGGGGACGGGGAGCTGTTTTTT; CDR3 protein: CASSVVGDGELFF
D gene: .; J gene: TRBJ2-7; V gene: TRBV9; clone size: few; CDR3 DNA: TGTGCCAGCAGCGTAGATGGTCGACGGTCCTACGAGCAGTACTTC; CDR3 protein: CASSVDGRRSYEQYF
D gene: .; J gene: TRBJ1-2; V gene: TRBV28; clone size: many; CDR3 DNA: TGTGCCAGCAGTTCCGGGGAATGGGATGGCTACACCTTC; CDR3 protein: CASSSGEWDGYTF
D gene: TRBD1; J gene: TRBJ2-3; V gene: TRBV10-3; clone size: .; CDR3 DNA: TGTGCCAGCAAAAGAGGCGGGGACAGGGTCGCAGATACGCAGTATTTT; CDR3 protein: CASKRGGDRVADTQYF
D gene: .; J gene: TRBJ2-7; V gene: TRBV6-2/TRBV6-3; clone size: .; CDR3 DNA: TGTGCCAGCAGTTACTCGAACAGCGGACCCTACGAGCAGTACTTC; CDR3 protein: CASSYSNSGPYEQYF
D gene: TRBD2; J gene: TRBJ2-7; V gene: TRBV3-1; clone size: few; CDR3 DNA: TGTGCCAGCAGCCGAACCCTGACTAGCGGGGCCTACGAGCAGTACTTC; CDR3 protein: CASSRTLTSGAYEQYF
D gene: TRBD1; J gene: TRBJ2-7; V gene: TRBV7-9; clone size: many; CDR3 DNA: TGTGCCAGCAGCTCCGGGACAGGGGCATCCGAGCAGTACTTC; CDR3 protein: CASSSGTGASEQYF
D gene: .; J gene: TRBJ1-5; V gene: TRBV28; clone size: many; CDR3 DNA: TGTGCCAGCGAGGCTGAGGGTCAGCCCCAGCATTTT; CDR3 protein: CASEAEGQPQHF
D gene: .; J gene: TRBJ2-7; V gene: TRBV10-2; clone size: many; CDR3 DNA: TGCGCCAGCAGTGAGGACGGAGCCTACGAGCAGTACTTC; CDR3 protein: CASSEDGAYEQYF
D gene: .; J gene: TRBJ2-1; V gene: TRBV20-1; clone size: few; CDR3 DNA: TGCAGTGCTAGACCAGAGGGCCAGTATTACAATGAGCAGTTCTTC; CDR3 protein: CSARPEGQYYNEQFF
D gene: .; J gene: TRBJ2-5; V gene: TRBV7-6; clone size: many; CDR3 DNA: TGTGCCAGCAGCTTAGGGCAGGGATTGGCAGAGACCCAGTACTTC; CDR3 protein: CASSLGQGLAETQYF
D gene: .; J gene: TRBJ1-1; V gene: TRBV30; clone size: .; CDR3 DNA: TGTGCCTGGAGTGTTATCGGGGCAAATACTGAAGCTTTCTTT; CDR3 protein: CAWSVIGANTEAFF
D gene: .; J gene: TRBJ2-2; V gene: TRBV12-3/TRBV12-4; clone size: many; CDR3 DNA: TGTGCCAGCAGGGGGGGTCGGGCTGGGAGGCTGTTTTTT; CDR3 protein: CASRGGRAGRLFF
D gene: TRBD2; J gene: TRBJ2-1; V gene: TRBV28; clone size: many; CDR3 DNA: TGTGCCAGCAGTTTCAGACTAAGAACCGGGACTAGCGGATCTTATGAGCAGTTCTTC; CDR3 protein: CASSFRLRTGTSGSYEQFF
D gene: TRBD1; J gene: TRBJ1-1; V gene: TRBV11-2; clone size: many; CDR3 DNA: TGTGCCAGCAGCCCCCAGGGGGTGCCGCTCCCGAACACTGAAGCTTTCTTT; CDR3 protein: CASSPQGVPLPNTEAFF
D gene: .; J gene: TRBJ2-7; V gene: TRBV7-2; clone size: many; CDR3 DNA: TGTGCCAGCAGCCTTATCACGGGGGGGGAGGGACAGACTTACGAGCAGTACTTC; CDR3 protein: CASSLITGGEGQTYEQYF
D gene: .; J gene: TRBJ1-2; V gene: TRBV28; clone size: many; CDR3 DNA: TGTGCCAGCAGTTCGACGCCCGTCTATGGCTACACCTTC; CDR3 protein: CASSSTPVYGYTF
D gene: TRBD2; J gene: TRBJ2-3; V gene: TRBV6-2/TRBV6-3; clone size: few; CDR3 DNA: TGTGCCAGCAGTTCGACTAGCGGGAGAAACCCAGATACGCAGTATTTT; CDR3 protein: CASSSTSGRNPDTQYF
D gene: TRBD1; J gene: TRBJ1-1; V gene: TRBV12-3/TRBV12-4; clone size: many; CDR3 DNA: TGTGCCAGCAGTTTAGGGACAGGGGGCAGTGAAGCTTTCTTT; CDR3 protein: CASSLGTGGSEAFF
D gene: .; J gene: TRBJ2-4; V gene: TRBV11-2; clone size: many; CDR3 DNA: TGTGCCAGCAGCCACCGGGCCCCGGGACACATTCAGTACTTC; CDR3 protein: CASSHRAPGHIQYF
D gene: .; J gene: TRBJ1-5; V gene: TRBV6-2/TRBV6-3; clone size: many; CDR3 DNA: TGTGCCAGCCGCCCAGTGGCAGGCCTCCGTCAGCCCCAGCATTTT; CDR3 protein: CASRPVAGLRQPQHF
D gene: TRBD1; J gene: TRBJ2-1; V gene: TRBV30; clone size: .; CDR3 DNA: TGTGCCTGGAGTGTTTTCGGCCGGGACAGGGGGGATGAGCAGTTCTTC; CDR3 protein: CAWSVFGRDRGDEQFF
D gene: .; J gene: TRBJ1-5; V gene: TRBV15; clone size: many; CDR3 DNA: TGTGCCACCAGCAGAGCGACCCAGCCCCAGCATTTT; CDR3 protein: CATSRATQPQHF
D gene: .; J gene: TRBJ1-5; V gene: TRBV3-1; clone size: many; CDR3 DNA: TGTGCCAGCAGCCAAGACCAGGTGAGCAATCAGCCCCAGCATTTT; CDR3 protein: CASSQDQVSNQPQHF
D gene: .; J gene: TRBJ1-3; V gene: TRBV28; clone size: few; CDR3 DNA: TGTGCCAGCAGTTTAGAAAGCTCAGGGCCCGGAAACACCATATATTTT; CDR3 protein: CASSLESSGPGNTIYF
D gene: .; J gene: TRBJ2-2; V gene: TRBV9; clone size: many; CDR3 DNA: TGTGCCAGCAGCGTAGTAGCGGTAGACACCGGGGAGCTGTTTTTT; CDR3 protein: CASSVVAVDTGELFF
D gene: TRBD1; J gene: TRBJ1-6; V gene: TRBV28; clone size: few; CDR3 DNA: TGTGCCAGCAACACAGGGGTTGGCTATAATTCACCCCTCCACTTT; CDR3 protein: CASNTGVGYNSPLHF
D gene: .; J gene: TRBJ2-2; V gene: TRBV7-9; clone size: .; CDR3 DNA: TGTGCCAGCAGACGCGAGGAAGGGGAGCTGTTTTTT; CDR3 protein: CASRREEGELFF
D gene: .; J gene: TRBJ1-2; V gene: TRBV28; clone size: many; CDR3 DNA: TGTGCCAGCAGTTTTGGGGGGTCGACTAATGGCTACACCTTC; CDR3 protein: CASSFGGSTNGYTF
D gene: .; J gene: TRBJ2-2; V gene: TRBV7-6; clone size: .; CDR3 DNA: TGTGCCAGCAGCTTAGCGATGCCGAACACCGGGGAGCTGTTTTTT; CDR3 protein: CASSLAMPNTGELFF
D gene: TRBD1; J gene: TRBJ2-4; V gene: TRBV30; clone size: .; CDR3 DNA: TGTGCCTGGAGGGACAGGGGGTTAGCCAAAAACATTCAGTACTTC; CDR3 protein: CAWRDRGLAKNIQYF
D gene: .; J gene: TRBJ2-3; V gene: TRBV7-3; clone size: .; CDR3 DNA: TGTGCCAGCAGCCCACTGGGGGGGCATTCAGATACGCAGTATTTT; CDR3 protein: CASSPLGGHSDTQYF
D gene: .; J gene: TRBJ1-5; V gene: TRBV3-1; clone size: .; CDR3 DNA: TGTGCCAGCAGCCAAGCGGCAGGGGCTAATCAGCCCCAGCATTTT; CDR3 protein: CASSQAAGANQPQHF
D gene: .; J gene: TRBJ2-5; V gene: TRBV7-9; clone size: few; CDR3 DNA: TGTGCCAGCACCGTCCCGGGGGGCGGGGAGACCCAGTACTTC; CDR3 protein: CASTVPGGGETQYF
D gene: .; J gene: TRBJ2-1; V gene: TRBV11-2; clone size: many; CDR3 DNA: TGTGCCAGCAGCCCGGTTGCGGGGCAATACAATGAGCAGTTCTTC; CDR3 protein: CASSPVAGQYNEQFF
D gene: .; J gene: TRBJ2-3; V gene: TRBV19; clone size: many; CDR3 DNA: TGTGCCAGTAGTATACAAGCGAGGGGGACAGATACGCAGTATTTT; CDR3 protein: CASSIQARGTDTQYF
D gene: .; J gene: TRBJ1-2; V gene: TRBV6-6; clone size: many; CDR3 DNA: TGTGCCAGCAGTTACTCGAAGTCTTGGGCGGCCGGCCCCTACTATGGCTACACCTTC; CDR3 protein: CASSYSKSWAAGPYYGYTF
D gene: .; J gene: TRBJ1-4; V gene: TRBV11-2; clone size: .; CDR3 DNA: TGTGCCAGCAGCTACGCAGCAACTAATGAAAAACTGTTTTTT; CDR3 protein: CASSYAATNEKLFF
D gene: .; J gene: TRBJ2-7; V gene: TRBV2; clone size: few; CDR3 DNA: TGTGCCAGCAGTCGGCGGGCGGACTCCTACGAGCAGTACTTC; CDR3 protein: CASSRRADSYEQYF
D gene: .; J gene: TRBJ1-2; V gene: TRBV7-9; clone size: .; CDR3 DNA: TGTGCCAGCAGCCCTACCGGGGGCAGAGGCTACACCTTC; CDR3 protein: CASSPTGGRGYTF
D gene: .; J gene: TRBJ2-7; V gene: TRBV28; clone size: many; CDR3 DNA: TGTGCCAGCAGTGGCCCGTACTCCTACGAGCAGTACTTC; CDR3 protein: CASSGPYSYEQYF
D gene: .; J gene: TRBJ2-1; V gene: TRBV11-2; clone size: many; CDR3 DNA: TGTGCCAGCAGCTTAGAGTATCACAATGAGCAGTTCTTC; CDR3 protein: CASSLEYHNEQFF